Described below is a single TCR beta chain sequence and its context. Its specificity is unknown. This CDR3 contains 20 residues. Germline V gives CDR1 DFQATT, CDR2 SNEGSKA (reference sequence). This sample stems from a study of CXCR3-negative and CXCR3-positive naive CD8 T cells. Overall study findings and caveats: Naive subsets were similarly diverse, while memory CD8+ repertoires were much less diverse.

It was by 5' RACE with UMI labels that the TRB cDNA libraries were prepared. TCRdb re-called the 5' RACE reads and catalogs CDR3 proteins one per entry, DNA excluded. The sample features about 45,000 distinct CDR3 sequences, with about 10% in its top ten. The rearrangement joins TRBV20-1 to TRBJ1-2; TCRdb selects TRBD1, and the lack of DNA leaves this call unchecked. Sequencing input: memory CD8+ T cells from blood. This TCR derives from a human donor in good health. Some clones in this sample may be carry-over from other donors' samples. The CDR3 sequence is CSATGAEQTTTPRGLGGYTF.